One sample yielded the 2 T cell receptor beta chains listed below, sequenced in a study of PD-1 blockade in mismatch repair-deficient tumors. Measured with immunoSEQ multiplex PCR; TCRdb has only the in-frame clones, and not every one. Of 75,000 to 80,000 clones in the sample, roughly 80% are singletons; the top ten hold approximately 5.1%. Sequencing used peripheral blood, obtained 44 weeks after starting pembrolizumab. The receptors shown here come from an adult with mismatch repair-deficient cancer.

The rearrangement joins TRBV5-4 to TRBJ1-1; D remains ambiguous. V was clipped by 1 base and J by 1 base, with 5 bases between them. From germline, CDR1 is SGHNT and CDR2 YYREEE (reference sequence). There are 13 residues in the CDR3. In DNA, the CDR3 is TGTGCCAGCAGCTTGCAATCGAACACTGAAGCTTTCTTT. Translation gives CASSLQSNTEAFF.

The V gene is TRBV18, the J gene TRBJ2-5, with D perhaps matching TRBD1 or TRBD2 (5 bases each). V lost 0 bases to trimming and J lost 2 bases, with 13 bases between them. The germline gives CDR1 KGHSH, CDR2 LQKENI. The CDR3 has 16 residues. The CDR3 reads CASSPPRGTEQETQYF. The CDR3 region has the DNA TGTGCCAGCTCACCACCGAGGGGCACGGAACAAGAGACCCAGTACTTC.